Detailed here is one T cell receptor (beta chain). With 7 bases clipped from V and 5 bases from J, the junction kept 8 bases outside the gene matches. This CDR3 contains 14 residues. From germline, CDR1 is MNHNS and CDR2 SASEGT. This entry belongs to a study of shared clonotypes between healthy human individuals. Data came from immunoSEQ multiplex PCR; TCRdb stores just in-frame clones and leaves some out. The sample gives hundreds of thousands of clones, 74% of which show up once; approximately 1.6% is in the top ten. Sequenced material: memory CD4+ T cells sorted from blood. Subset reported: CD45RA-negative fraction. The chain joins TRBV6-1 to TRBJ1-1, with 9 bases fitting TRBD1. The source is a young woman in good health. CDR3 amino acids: CASMDRGGWTEAFF. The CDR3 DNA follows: TGTGCCAGCATGGACAGGGGTGGATGGACTGAAGCTTTCTTT.